This TCR beta chain was identified during a study of blood T cell repertoires in COVID-19 (dated by TCRdb to the early 2020s). About the study as a whole: Samples from collaborators originated in the United States, Italy and Spain and spanned both the acute and convalescent phases of COVID-19. Subjects who had been exposed to COVID-19, were actively infected with it, or had recovered from it provided the deeply sampled blood TCRbeta repertoires that made up the dataset. The material from the prospective study consisted of cDNA or gDNA derived from T cells, B-cell-depleted T cells, or PBMCs. Where available, HLA class I and class II types were obtained from metadata supplied by the sample provider rather than from assay-based typing. Samples were obtained from the ongoing ImmuneRACE study (first 160 participants) and from some 1,200 subjects provided by 6 global collaborators. A de-identified subject ID, COVID-19 status, age in years and sex were almost always included in the sample metadata. A freely available public database, intended as a resource for researchers studying the immune response to SARS-CoV-2, is where the repertoires were released.

Participants in the prospective study were aged roughly 18 to 90 years, lived in 20 to 25 United States geographic areas, and enrolled through a virtual design. In the prospective study, cohorts were assigned on the basis of participant-reported clinical history obtained from a screening survey and a study questionnaire. Exposed participants were defined as having been in contact with someone with a PCR-confirmed or clinician-diagnosed COVID-19 case within 2 weeks of study entry. Each participant in the prospective study had whole blood, serum and a nasopharyngeal or oropharyngeal swab collected by mobile phlebotomists. Additional blood draws and questionnaires over a 2-month period could optionally be provided by prospective study participants. Before DNA extraction, prospective study blood samples were shipped either frozen or at room temperature. Via the germline V gene, CDR1 is KGHDR and CDR2 SFDVKD. V is trimmed back by 5 bases and J by 6 bases, and the junction contains 5 bases that no gene match accounts for. Including cysteine and phenylalanine, the CDR3 has 15 amino acids. Only the CDR3 region is kept as DNA, spanning 45 bases read in frame from base 1.

General findings and caveats noted by the study authors: The amount of clinical and demographic metadata varied by source and participant and was provided uncurated.

TCRbeta CDR3 regions were amplified from genomic DNA using the immunoSEQ Assay, a bias-controlled multiplex PCR. The study's processing was this. Within the assay, amplification of reference gene primers was used to estimate how many nucleated cells each sample contained. To quantify the absolute abundance of each unique TCRbeta CDR3 rearrangement, sequence reads were collapsed and filtered. For each sample, productive Simpson clonality was calculated by taking the square root of Simpson's diversity index across productive rearrangements. TCRdb provides this immuneACCESS table in a form limited to in-frame rearrangements. Some clones are lacking; in checked studies, under half of them reflect an unresolved V gene, and why the rest are absent is not known. Clonal size and the V and J genes are those of that table, whereas D and trimming came from the DNA. This sample has around 250,000 clones in its table, and about 90% of those were observed once. The ten largest clonotypes hold over 3% of the sample.

Comment on this clone: There is no known antigen for this receptor. Base qualities are not recorded, but no much larger clone differs from it by a single base.

The sequence came from a woman aged 40 to 50 who had been exposed to COVID-19. The chain is made from TRBV24-1 and TRBJ1-5, with TRBD1 identical over 11 junction bases. Specimen: PBMCs or T cells enriched from blood (not recorded which). Here is the DNA: TGTGCCACCAGTGGGACAGGGGGCGGAGGTCAGCCCCAGCATTTT. The encoded protein is CATSGTGGGGQPQHF.